The entry below describes one T cell receptor (beta chain). This sample was taken from a study of shared clonotypes between healthy human individuals. This table comes from immunoSEQ multiplex PCR, and its TCRdb copy is limited to in-frame clones, with some not included. The sample has about 1,900,000 clones, about 95% seen once. The CDR3 loop spans 17 amino acids. Germline lookup yields CDR1 MGHRA and CDR2 YSYEKL. The ends were cut back, 1 base at V and 2 bases at J, with 14 bases in the middle. Terminally differentiated effector memory CD45RA+ cells were excluded from the naive CD8 cells, which were CD45RO-negative and positively selected for CCR7.

The V and J genes are TRBV4-1 and TRBJ2-2; D may correspond to TRBD1 or TRBD2 (5 bases each). Sequences were obtained from naive CD8+ T cells sorted from blood. The sequence derives from a man aged 18 to 30 in good health. CDR3 coding DNA: TGCGCCAGCAGCCAAGTTGGGGGTCGGGGCAACACCGGGGAGCTGTTTTTT. This codes for CASSQVGGRGNTGELFF.